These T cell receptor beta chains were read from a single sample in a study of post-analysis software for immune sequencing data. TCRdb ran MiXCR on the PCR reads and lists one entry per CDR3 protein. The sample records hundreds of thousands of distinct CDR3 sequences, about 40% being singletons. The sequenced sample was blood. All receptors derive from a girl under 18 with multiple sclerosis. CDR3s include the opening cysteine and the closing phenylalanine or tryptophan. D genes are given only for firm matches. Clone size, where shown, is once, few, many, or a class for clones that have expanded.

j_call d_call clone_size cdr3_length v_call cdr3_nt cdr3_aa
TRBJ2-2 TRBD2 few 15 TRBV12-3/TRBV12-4 TGTGCCACCCCCAAGGGAGGGCCAAGAACCGGGGAGCTGTTTTTT CATPKGGPRTGELFF
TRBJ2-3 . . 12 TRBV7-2 TGTGCCAGCAGCTTAGTTAGATCTACGCAGTATTTT CASSLVRSTQYF
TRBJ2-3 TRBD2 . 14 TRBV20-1 TGCAGTGCCCAAGGACTAGCGGGCACAGATACGCAGTATTTT CSAQGLAGTDTQYF
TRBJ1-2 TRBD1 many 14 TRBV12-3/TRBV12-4 TGTGCCAGCAGTATCGGACAGGGGGCCTGGGGCTACACCTTC CASSIGQGAWGYTF
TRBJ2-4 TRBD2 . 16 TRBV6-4 TGTGCCAGCAGCCAAGACGGGACTAGCGGGGGAGACATTCAGTACTTC CASSQDGTSGGDIQYF
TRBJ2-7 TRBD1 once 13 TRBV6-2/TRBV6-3 TGTGCCAGCAGACAGGGGCACGGCGGCGAGCAGTACTTC CASRQGHGGEQYF
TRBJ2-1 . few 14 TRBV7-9 TGTGCCAGCAGTCATGAGGCCTCTAGGGGTGAGCAGTTCTTC CASSHEASRGEQFF
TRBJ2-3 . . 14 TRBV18 TGTGCCAGCTCACCACCTGCTGGGGGGGATACGCAGTATTTT CASSPPAGGDTQYF
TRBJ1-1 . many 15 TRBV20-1 TGCAGTGCTGTATTCTCCGGCGGGTCTAGGACTGAAGCTTTCTTT CSAVFSGGSRTEAFF
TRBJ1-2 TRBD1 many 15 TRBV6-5 TGTGCCAGCAGTTCCCTAGACAGGGGCATGCAGGGCTACACCTTC CASSSLDRGMQGYTF
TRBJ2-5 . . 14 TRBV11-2 TGTGCCAGCAGCTTTGGTGGGGGGACAAGGACCCAGTACTTC CASSFGGGTRTQYF
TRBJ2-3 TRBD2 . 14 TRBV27 TGTGCCAGCAGTTTAGTTGGCGGGAGGGATACGCAGTATTTT CASSLVGGRDTQYF
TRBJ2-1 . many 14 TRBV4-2 TGTGCCAGCAGCCATGGGGGGATCGACAATGAGCAGTTCTTC CASSHGGIDNEQFF
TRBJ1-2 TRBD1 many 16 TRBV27 TGTGCCAGCAGTTCCCCTCGACAGGGCTATAACTATGGCTACACCTTC CASSSPRQGYNYGYTF
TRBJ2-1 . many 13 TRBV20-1 TGCAGTGCCCGGGCATCTCCGGGCGATGAGCAGTTCTTC CSARASPGDEQFF
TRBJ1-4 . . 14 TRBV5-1 TGCGCCAGCAGCTGGGAATGGTGGAATGAAAAACTGTTTTTT CASSWEWWNEKLFF
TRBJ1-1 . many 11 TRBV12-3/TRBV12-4 TGTGCCAGCAGCATGGGACGGAAAGCTTTCTTT CASSMGRKAFF
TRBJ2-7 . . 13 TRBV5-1 TGCGCCAGCAGCTTGGGGGAATCCTACGAGCAGTACTTC CASSLGESYEQYF
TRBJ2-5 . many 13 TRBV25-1 TGTGCCAGCAGTGAAGCCGGTCAAGAGACCCAGTACTTC CASSEAGQETQYF
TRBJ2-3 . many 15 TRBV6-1 TGTGCCAGCAGTGAACGGGTTGGCGGCACAGATACGCAGTATTTT CASSERVGGTDTQYF
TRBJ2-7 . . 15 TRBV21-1 TGTGCCAGCAGAGCGAGGGGGGACAGACCCCAACAGCAGTACTTC CASRARGDRPQQQYF
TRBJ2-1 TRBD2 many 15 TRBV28 TGTGCCAGCAGTTTTGGCGGGGGGGGGTCCTATGAGCAGTTCTTC CASSFGGGGSYEQFF
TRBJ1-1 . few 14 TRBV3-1 TGTGCCAGCAGCCAAGATGGGGGGCGGACTGAAGCTTTCTTT CASSQDGGRTEAFF
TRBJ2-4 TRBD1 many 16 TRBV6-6 TGTGCCAGCAGTTACTCAACAGGGGGGATGGTGAACATTCAGTACTTC CASSYSTGGMVNIQYF
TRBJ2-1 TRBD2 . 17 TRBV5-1 TGCGCCAGCAGCTTTGGGACTAGCGTGAGCTCCTACAATGAGCAGTTCTTC CASSFGTSVSSYNEQFF
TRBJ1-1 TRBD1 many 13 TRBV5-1 TGCGCCAGCCACCAGGGGGCCGGGACTGAAGCTTTCTTT CASHQGAGTEAFF
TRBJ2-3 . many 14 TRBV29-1 TGCAGCGTCCGACAGGTTACGGGGTGGGATACGCAGTATTTT CSVRQVTGWDTQYF
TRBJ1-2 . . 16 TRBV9 TGTGCCAGCAGCGTAGGACCCTCCCGGGGCGACTATGGCTACACCTTC CASSVGPSRGDYGYTF
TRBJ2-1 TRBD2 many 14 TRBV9 TGTGCCAGCAGCGTAGGTTCTAGCGGCAATGAGCAGTTCTTC CASSVGSSGNEQFF
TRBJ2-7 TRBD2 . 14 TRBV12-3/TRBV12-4 TGTGCCAGCAGTCCCGGGACTACCCACTACGAGCAGTACTTC CASSPGTTHYEQYF
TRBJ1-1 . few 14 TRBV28 TGTGCCAGCACGGGAACAAGGAGGAACACTGAAGCTTTCTTT CASTGTRRNTEAFF
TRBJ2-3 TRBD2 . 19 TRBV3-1 TGTGCCAGCAGTTACCCGTTGGACCCGGGACTAGCGGACACAGATACGCAGTATTTT CASSYPLDPGLADTDTQYF
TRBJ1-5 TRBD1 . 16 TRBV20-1 TGCAGTGCTAGAGCAATGGGACAGGGGGTGAGACAGCCCCAGCATTTT CSARAMGQGVRQPQHF
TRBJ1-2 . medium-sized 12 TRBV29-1 TGCAGCGCCTTTCCGGTGGGGAATGGCTACACCTTC CSAFPVGNGYTF
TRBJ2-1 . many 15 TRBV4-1 TGCGCCAGCACAATGGGAGGGGGCGTTGTGAATGAGCAGTTCTTC CASTMGGGVVNEQFF
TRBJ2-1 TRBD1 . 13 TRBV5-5 TGTGCCAGCAGCTCGGGACAGTTCAATGAGCAGTTCTTC CASSSGQFNEQFF
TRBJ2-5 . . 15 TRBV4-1 TGCGCCAGCAGCCAAATGGTATACCATATCCATGAGCAGTACTTC CASSQMVYHIHEQYF
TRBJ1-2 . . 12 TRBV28 TGTGCCAGCTGGGGAGGGTTCTATGGCTACACCTTC CASWGGFYGYTF
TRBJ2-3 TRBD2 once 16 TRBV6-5 TGTGCCAGCAGTCGAGGGACTAGCAGCCGCACAGATACGCAGTATTTT CASSRGTSSRTDTQYF
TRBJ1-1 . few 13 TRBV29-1 TGCAGCGTCCGCCCTGACGGGAACACTGAAGCTTTCTTT CSVRPDGNTEAFF
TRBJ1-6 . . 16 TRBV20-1 TGCAGTGCTACACGAACCACGAGCTCCTATAATTCACCCCTCCACTTT CSATRTTSSYNSPLHF
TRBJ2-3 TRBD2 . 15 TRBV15 TGTGCCACCAGCAGAGACGGGGGGGCAGTCCGTACGCAGTATTTT CATSRDGGAVRTQYF
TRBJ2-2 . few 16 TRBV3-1 TGTGCCAGCAGCCCCCGGGACACGACGTTCACCGGGGAGCTGTTTTTT CASSPRDTTFTGELFF
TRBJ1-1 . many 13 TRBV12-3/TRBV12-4 TGTGCCAGCAGTTTAAACGGGGACACTGAAGCTTTCTTT CASSLNGDTEAFF
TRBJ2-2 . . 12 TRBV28 TGTGCCAGCAGTTTGCCGACCGGGGAGCTGTTTTTT CASSLPTGELFF
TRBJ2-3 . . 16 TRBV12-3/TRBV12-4 TGTGCCAGCAGTTTAGAGGCAGGACTACGGGCAGATACGCAGTATTTT CASSLEAGLRADTQYF
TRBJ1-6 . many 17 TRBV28 TGTGCCAGCACTCCTCAGGACGGAGGCTCCTATAATTCACCCCTCCACTTT CASTPQDGGSYNSPLHF